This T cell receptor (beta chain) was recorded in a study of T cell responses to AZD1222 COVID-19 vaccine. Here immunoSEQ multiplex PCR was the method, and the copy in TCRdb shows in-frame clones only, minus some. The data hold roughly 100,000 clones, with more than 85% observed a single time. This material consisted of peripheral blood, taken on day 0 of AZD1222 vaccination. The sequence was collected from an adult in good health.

CDR3 sequence: CSDQGTSGSWNEQFF. The CDR3 region has the DNA TGCAGCGACCAGGGGACTAGCGGGAGCTGGAATGAGCAGTTCTTC. The J gene is TRBJ2-1, the V gene TRBV29-1, with 14 bases identical to TRBD2. V lost 7 bases and J lost 7; bases outside the gene matches: 9. There are 15 residues in the CDR3. The germline CDR1 and CDR2 sequences are SQVTM and ANQGSEA.